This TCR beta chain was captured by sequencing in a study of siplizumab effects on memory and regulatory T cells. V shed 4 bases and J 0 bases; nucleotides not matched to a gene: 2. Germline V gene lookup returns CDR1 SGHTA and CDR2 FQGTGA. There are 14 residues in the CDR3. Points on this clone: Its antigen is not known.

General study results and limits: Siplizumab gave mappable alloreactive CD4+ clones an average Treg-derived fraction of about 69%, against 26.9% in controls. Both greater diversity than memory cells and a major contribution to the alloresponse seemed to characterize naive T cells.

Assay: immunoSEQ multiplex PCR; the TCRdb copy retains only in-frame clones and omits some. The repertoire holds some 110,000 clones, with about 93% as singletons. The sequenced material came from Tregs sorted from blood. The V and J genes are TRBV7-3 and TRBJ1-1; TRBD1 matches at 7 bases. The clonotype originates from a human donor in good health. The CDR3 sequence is CASSSGQMNTEAFF. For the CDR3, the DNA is TGTGCCAGCAGCTCGGGACAGATGAACACTGAAGCTTTCTTT.